This TCR beta chain appears in the sequencing data of a study of T cell repertoires in cytomegalovirus infection. With 1 base removed from V and 13 bases from J, the gap between germline ends came to 26 bases. The CDR3 extends over 17 amino acids. The germline V gene encodes CDR1 SEHNR and CDR2 FQNEAQ (reference sequence). Each CDR3 protein gets one entry after TCRdb re-called the reads with MiXCR. The profile covers 150,000 to 200,000 distinct CDR3 sequences, with more than 9% appearing a single time and about 4.2% taken by the ten largest. This clonotype was counted at least ten times. The TCR originated in a human donor in good health (CMV status not recorded). Some clones in this sample may be carry-over from other donors' samples. Sequencing used PBMCs. The chain joins TRBV7-9 to TRBJ2-4; D gene ambiguous. This CDR3 reads CASSLVGPGDHRSLQYF. Written as DNA, the CDR3 is TGTGCCAGCAGCTTAGTCGGCCCAGGAGACCACCGTTCATTACAGTACTTC.